This record concerns one T cell receptor beta chain sequence. The study enrolled patients with locally advanced or metastatic urothelial carcinoma. Individual patients had between 1 and 8 samples, taken pretreatment and on-treatment. The data stem from a study of PD-L1 blockade in urothelial cancer. CDR1 is MGHRA and CDR2 is YSYEKL in the germline V gene. Trimming took off 1 base at V and 0 bases at J, with 4 bases between the two ends. The CDR3 totals 15 residues. The assay was immunoSEQ multiplex PCR, and TCRdb's table has in-frame clones only and misses some. Of tens of thousands of clones detected, 82% appear once; the ten largest clones hold around 9.5%.

The receptor was derived from a man between 65 and 85 years old with urothelial cancer. The sequencing here drew on PBMCs, taken around atezolizumab (anti-PD-L1) treatment. J is TRBJ2-6 and V is TRBV4-1; D uncertain. As DNA, the CDR3 is TGCGCCAGCAGCCAAGTGAGCTCTGGGGCCAACGTCCTGACTTTC. Its protein product is CASSQVSSGANVLTF.